This TCR beta chain was recovered during a study of blood T cells in healthy people across ages. Whole-study results and caveats: Observed TCR beta diversity per million T cells went down as age went up. This fall followed a roughly linear course with age.

Note on this clonotype: Its cognate antigen is unknown.

Together with a sample-barcoded 5' primer, a J-beta primer mix was included in a second PCR lasting roughly 6 to 12 cycles. TCRdb fed the 5' RACE reads into MiXCR, producing one record per CDR3 protein. This table holds hundreds of thousands of distinct CDR3 sequences, roughly 50% found once. Total RNA extracted from each sample amounted to at least 6 micrograms. V gave up 0 bases and J gave up 4 bases; unmatched junction bases: 0. The CDR3 spans 14 residues. Germline assignment: CDR1 MGHRA and CDR2 YSYEKL. Sample: blood. The receptor was derived from a man between 60 and 75 years old in good health. This chain uses TRBV4-1 with TRBJ2-5, with TRBD1 matching over 9 bases. The CDR3 spells CASSQEGQGETQYF. The CDR3 DNA follows: TGCGCCAGCAGCCAAGAGGGACAGGGAGAGACCCAGTACTTC.